The 3 T cell receptor beta chains listed next were all sequenced from one sample in a study of T cell repertoires in cytomegalovirus infection. TCRdb reprocessed the reads with MiXCR, giving one entry per CDR3 protein. The sample records 250,000 to 300,000 distinct CDR3 sequences, roughly 26% being singletons. Material for sequencing was PBMCs. Receptor source: a human donor in good health (CMV status not recorded). Some clones in this sample may be carry-over from other donors' samples.

The chain uses TRBV7-6 and TRBJ1-2; the match to TRBD1 covers 10 bases. V was clipped by 5 bases and J by 6 bases; unmatched bases: 9. The length of the CDR3 is 15 residues. CDR1 SGHVS and CDR2 FNYEAQ come from the germline V gene. This chain's CDR3 is CASSLIGGTGDGYTF. The CDR3 DNA reads as TGTGCCAGCAGCCTGATAGGGGGGACAGGGGATGGCTACACCTTC.

This clonotype occurred a few times. The chain carries TRBV29-1 and TRBJ2-2, with TRBD1 identical over 7 bases. The CDR3 totals 13 residues. From germline, CDR1 is SQVTM and CDR2 ANQGSEA. The junction had 1 base not matched to a gene; V was cut back by 6 bases and J by 0 bases. CDR3: CSVGTANTGELFF. The CDR3 bases are TGCAGCGTCGGGACAGCGAACACCGGGGAGCTGTTTTTT.

This chain joins TRBV12-3 or TRBV12-4 and TRBJ2-7, with D possibly being TRBD1 or TRBD2 (6 bases each). This CDR3 is built from 15 residues. V was pared by 1 base and J by 3 bases, with 13 bases between. In nucleotides, the CDR3 is TGTGCCAGCAGTTTAGAAGGGGGGTTCGTCTACGAGCAGTACTTC. Residues: CASSLEGGFVYEQYF.